This T cell receptor (beta chain) was observed in a study of cytomegalovirus exposure and HLA in healthy donors. Study conclusions and caveats: In most subjects, TCR beta sequences reportedly gave accurate predictions of HLA-A and HLA-B alleles. Three chains linked to CMV were shown in vitro to be specific for CMV antigens. With further analysis later on, most CMV-associated TCR beta chains appeared HLA-restricted.

CDR3 size: 17 residues. The germline V gene has CDR1 SGHAT and CDR2 FQDESV (reference sequence). Trimming took off 3 bases at V and 1 base at J, with 18 bases between the two ends. The study ran its PCR with 60 Vbeta and 13 Jbeta primers. TCRdb's copy holds only in-frame clones and misses some; the assay was immunoSEQ multiplex PCR. This sample has about 76,000 clones; under 85% occur once, and the top ten carry 8% to 9%. Worth noting for this clone: Its antigen is not identified.

Material for sequencing was PBMCs. The chain links TRBV11-1 to TRBJ1-2, with D possibly being TRBD1 (6 bases). This receptor was taken from a woman aged 40 to 50 in good health and CMV-seropositive. The CDR3 region is CASSLRWTEDINYGYTF. The DNA of the CDR3 is TGTGCCAGCAGCTTGAGGTGGACAGAGGACATTAACTATGGCTACACCTTC.